What follows are 17 T cell receptor beta chains derived from one specimen sequenced in a study of OX40 agonist ivuxolimab in advanced cancers. TCRdb's table, derived via immunoSEQ multiplex PCR, lists solely in-frame clones and lacks some. Of roughly 15,000 clones listed, about 85% are singletons. The material sequenced was CD4+ or CD8+ T cells sorted from blood, taken in a trial of the OX40 agonist ivuxolimab. Receptor source: an adult with an advanced solid tumor such as melanoma, head and neck, liver or kidney cancer.

The V call is TRBV28, the J call TRBJ2-6, with a possible D match to TRBD2 (5 bases). V was shortened by 6 bases and J by 4 bases, with 10 bases between the two germline ends. This CDR3 contains 14 residues. Germline V lookup: CDR1 MDHEN, CDR2 SYDVKM. This CDR3 reads CASRPPGGANVLTF. The CDR3 DNA reads TGTGCCAGCAGGCCTCCGGGGGGGGCCAACGTCCTGACTTTC.

This clone has only a few counts. The CDR3 DNA is TGTGCCACCTTTGACAGATTGAACACTGAAGCTTTCTTT. Translated, it gives CATFDRLNTEAFF. This chain connects TRBV28 to TRBJ1-1, with D possibly matching TRBD1 (5 bases). Between the trimmed V and J ends, which lost 10 bases and 0 bases, there was a span of 12 bases. Germline CDR1 is MDHEN and CDR2 is SYDVKM. There are 13 residues in the CDR3.

CDR3 DNA: TGTGCCGCCCGACAGGCGAGCTCCTACGAGCAGTACTTC. Translated, it gives CAARQASSYEQYF. The rearrangement joins TRBV10-3 to TRBJ2-7; tentatively, D is TRBD1 (6 bases). Germline lookup yields CDR1 ENHRY and CDR2 SYGVKD. The V and J ends lost 11 bases and 0 bases respectively, with 14 bases between them. The length of the CDR3 is 13 residues.

V is TRBV11-3 and J is TRBJ2-7; 11 nucleotides line up with TRBD2. The CDR3 runs to 15 residues. CDR1 and CDR2 (germline): SGHNT, YENEEA. V was clipped by 3 bases and J by 0 bases; unmatched bases: 1. For the CDR3, the DNA is TGTGCCAGCAGCTTCGGGACTAGCGGCTCCTACGAGCAGTACTTC. This translates into CASSFGTSGSYEQYF.

The gene calls are TRBV27 and TRBJ2-7; D gene unclear. V was trimmed by 0 bases and J by 9 bases, leaving 12 bases between them. The CDR3 extends over 13 amino acids. Germline assignment: CDR1 MNHEY and CDR2 SMNVEV (reference sequence). The chain's CDR3 is CASSLSYPNAQYF. The CDR3 DNA is TGTGCCAGCAGTTTATCGTACCCCAACGCGCAGTACTTC.

The chain combines TRBV28 with TRBJ2-3, with TRBD2 as a possible D gene (5 bases). Deletions cut 3 bases from V and 1 base from J, with 11 bases between. Germline values: CDR1 MDHEN, CDR2 SYDVKM. This CDR3 comprises 15 residues. The chain's CDR3 is CASSFPRVGTDTQYF. DNA of the CDR3: TGTGCCAGCAGTTTTCCGCGGGTGGGCACAGATACGCAGTATTTT.

This chain uses TRBV5-4 with TRBJ1-3; D remains unclear. V shed 2 bases and J shed 8 bases, with 5 bases lying between them. CDR1 SGHNT and CDR2 YYREEE come from the germline V gene (reference sequence). This CDR3 is built from 11 residues. CDR3 in amino acids: CASSFEDTIYF. The CDR3, as DNA: TGTGCCAGCAGCTTCGAGGACACCATATATTTT.

In its sample, this clone was seen a few times. The rearrangement joins TRBV30 to TRBJ2-1; a weak D match, TRBD1 (6 bases). The germline V and J ends were trimmed by 2 bases and 7 bases, with 9 bases remaining between them. This CDR3 spans 12 amino acids. In germline, CDR1 is GTSNPN, CDR2 SVGIG (reference sequence). The chain's CDR3 is CAWSIQGNEQFF. The CDR3, as DNA: TGTGCCTGGAGTATACAGGGTAATGAGCAGTTCTTC.

V gene TRBV6-6 combines with J gene TRBJ2-7, with TRBD2 matching 10 bases. Germline V CDR1 and CDR2: MNHNY, SVGAGI (reference sequence). The CDR3 contains 16 residues. After removal of 6 bases from V and 2 bases from J, the junction contained 10 bases not matched to a gene. This chain's CDR3 is CASRASLAGSAYEQYF. CDR3 in DNA: TGTGCCAGCAGGGCCTCACTAGCGGGATCAGCCTACGAGCAGTACTTC.

The chain uses TRBV27 and TRBJ2-6; D gene uncertain. Deletions cut 3 bases from V and 3 bases from J, with 3 bases between. CDR1 and CDR2 from the germline V gene are MNHEY and SMNVEV (reference sequence). This CDR3 is 13 amino acids long. The CDR3 region is CASSFGGANVLTF. The CDR3 DNA sequence: TGTGCCAGCAGTTTTGGTGGGGCCAACGTCCTGACTTTC.

This clone turned up a few times. V gene TRBV28 combines with J gene TRBJ2-7, with 8 nucleotides matching TRBD1. Germline V gene lookup returns CDR1 MDHEN and CDR2 SYDVKM. The length of the CDR3 is 17 residues. Germline trimming cut 1 base from V and 2 bases from J; bases unmatched to any gene: 10. The DNA for the CDR3 is TGTGCCAGCAGTTTATCCCCTGTGACAGGGGTGACCTACGAGCAGTACTTC. Translating gives CASSLSPVTGVTYEQYF.

V usage is TRBV5-4 and J usage is TRBJ2-7, with D perhaps being TRBD1 or TRBD2 (6 bases each). This CDR3 is built from 14 residues. V was pared by 7 bases and J by 6 bases, with 20 bases between. Germline V lookup: CDR1 SGHNT, CDR2 YYREEE (reference sequence). CDR3 region: CASAEGHYRGEQYF. As DNA, the CDR3 is TGTGCCAGCGCGGAGGGACACTACCGCGGCGAGCAGTACTTC.

The rearrangement links TRBV6-5 to TRBJ2-1; TRBD1 might be the D (5 bases). V was clipped by 5 bases and J by 6 bases, with 17 bases between them. The CDR3 consists of 15 residues. The germline V gene encodes CDR1 MNHEY and CDR2 SVGAGI. This chain's CDR3 is CASSPDRYTRNEQFF. CDR3 in DNA: TGTGCCAGCAGTCCCGACAGATACACCCGCAATGAGCAGTTCTTC.

The chain recombines TRBV5-6 with TRBJ1-5; D uncertain. Germline V gives CDR1 SGHDT, CDR2 YYEEEE. The CDR3 has 13 residues. V lost 3 bases, J lost 9 bases, and 13 bases lay in between. CDR3 loop: CASSSKNLWPQHF. In DNA form, the CDR3 reads TGTGCCAGCAGCTCAAAGAACTTGTGGCCCCAGCATTTT.

V is TRBV2 and J is TRBJ2-1; no clear D. The CDR3 runs 13 residues. Trimming removed 7 bases at V and 9 bases at J, with 16 bases between. Germline lookup yields CDR1 SNHLY and CDR2 FYNNEI. This CDR3 reads CASKDASPREQFF. The CDR3 DNA is TGTGCCAGCAAGGATGCCTCCCCCCGTGAGCAGTTCTTC.

The J gene is TRBJ2-7, the V gene TRBV7-9; 13 bases fit TRBD2. Germline assignment: CDR1 SEHNR and CDR2 FQNEAQ (reference sequence). This CDR3 is 16 amino acids long. With V trimmed by 6 bases and J by 4 bases, 9 bases remained unmatched. CDR3 residues: CASSGDGTSGIYEQYF. CDR3 in DNA: TGTGCCAGCAGTGGTGATGGGACTAGCGGGATATACGAGCAGTACTTC.

This rearrangement joins TRBV28 to TRBJ1-6, with D hard to call. The CDR3 sequence is 13 residues long. Per the germline V gene, CDR1 is MDHEN and CDR2 is SYDVKM. V shed 1 base and J shed 8 bases, with 6 bases lying between them. The CDR3 DNA follows: TGTGCCAGCAGTTTATTGGTTTATTCACCCCTCCACTTT. This codes for CASSLLVYSPLHF.